The rows below give T cell receptor beta chains drawn from one sample of a study of vaccination effects on CD4 cells after COVID-19. Method: immunoSEQ multiplex PCR; TCRdb's copy keeps in-frame clones and lacks some. Of some 50,000 clones in the sample, around 74% are singletons; the top ten hold roughly 5.4%. Their antigen targets remain unknown. The starting material was CD4+ T cells from PBMCs cultured without peptide, obtained after COVID-19 vaccination. The origin of the receptors is a human donor who had a prior SARS-CoV-2 infection. Both conserved end residues are part of each CDR3. The order of the fields is CDR3 protein, CDR3 DNA, V gene, clone size, J gene, D gene. D genes are given only for firm matches. A clone size is listed for some rows: how often the clone was seen (once, few, many), or a class if it is expanded.

CDR3 protein: CASGRGQPGNTIYF
CDR3 DNA: TGTGCTAGTGGTCGGGGACAGCCTGGAAACACCATATATTTT
V gene: TRBV12-5
clone size: few
J gene: TRBJ1-3
D gene: TRBD1

CDR3 protein: CASSEEGGDTEAFF
CDR3 DNA: TGTGCCAGCAGTGAAGAGGGCGGGGACACTGAAGCTTTCTTT
V gene: TRBV6-1
clone size: NA
J gene: TRBJ1-1
D gene: NA

CDR3 protein: CASSPRQGGRGYTF
CDR3 DNA: TGTGCCAGCAGCCCCCGGCAGGGGGGGAGGGGCTACACCTTC
V gene: TRBV9
clone size: NA
J gene: TRBJ1-2
D gene: TRBD1

CDR3 protein: CASSLLDGGSYTF
CDR3 DNA: TGTGCCAGCAGTTTATTGGACGGAGGCAGCTACACCTTC
V gene: TRBV27
clone size: NA
J gene: TRBJ1-2
D gene: NA

CDR3 protein: CASSLAERETQYF
CDR3 DNA: TGCGCCAGCAGCTTGGCGGAGCGAGAGACCCAGTACTTC
V gene: TRBV5-1
clone size: NA
J gene: TRBJ2-5
D gene: NA

CDR3 protein: CASSVGQGKQETQYF
CDR3 DNA: TGTGCCAGCAGCGTCGGACAGGGCAAACAAGAGACCCAGTACTTC
V gene: TRBV9
clone size: once
J gene: TRBJ2-5
D gene: TRBD1

CDR3 protein: CASSLDHLGAGEKLFF
CDR3 DNA: TGTGCCAGCAGCTTAGATCACTTAGGGGCTGGTGAAAAACTGTTTTTT
V gene: TRBV11-2
clone size: NA
J gene: TRBJ1-4
D gene: NA

CDR3 protein: CASSVLQTGGNGYTF
CDR3 DNA: TGTGCCAGCAGCGTCCTCCAGACAGGGGGCAATGGCTACACCTTC
V gene: TRBV9
clone size: NA
J gene: TRBJ1-2
D gene: TRBD1

CDR3 protein: CATSAADSGELFF
CDR3 DNA: TGTGCCACCAGTGCCGCGGACAGCGGGGAGCTGTTTTTT
V gene: TRBV24-1
clone size: once
J gene: TRBJ2-2
D gene: NA

CDR3 protein: CASSQAHGYEQYF
CDR3 DNA: TGTGCCAGCAGCCAAGCCCACGGGTACGAGCAGTACTTC
V gene: TRBV3-1/TRBV3-2
clone size: NA
J gene: TRBJ2-7
D gene: NA

CDR3 protein: CASSIGQGAYSSTDTQYF
CDR3 DNA: TGCGCCAGCAGCATCGGACAGGGGGCGTATTCTAGCACAGATACGCAGTATTTT
V gene: TRBV5-1
clone size: NA
J gene: TRBJ2-3
D gene: TRBD1

CDR3 protein: CASSEFRLGAGNTIYF
CDR3 DNA: TGTGCCAGCAGTGAATTCCGATTAGGGGCTGGAAACACCATATATTTT
V gene: TRBV6-1
clone size: NA
J gene: TRBJ1-3
D gene: NA

CDR3 protein: CASSQAGGRAYEQYF
CDR3 DNA: TGTGCCAGCAGCCAAGCTGGCGGGAGGGCCTACGAGCAGTACTTC
V gene: TRBV4-2
clone size: NA
J gene: TRBJ2-7
D gene: TRBD2

CDR3 protein: CASSLDSPYEQYF
CDR3 DNA: TGTGCCAGCAGCTTAGACAGTCCCTACGAGCAGTACTTC
V gene: TRBV7-9
clone size: NA
J gene: TRBJ2-7
D gene: NA

CDR3 protein: CASSPRRNSYEQYF
CDR3 DNA: TGTGCCAGCAGTCCCCGGAGGAACTCCTACGAGCAGTACTTC
V gene: TRBV6-5
clone size: few
J gene: TRBJ2-7
D gene: NA

CDR3 protein: CASSLVLGAQGGEQYF
CDR3 DNA: TGCGCCAGCAGCTTGGTTCTTGGGGCCCAGGGGGGTGAGCAGTACTTC
V gene: TRBV5-1
clone size: NA
J gene: TRBJ2-7
D gene: NA

CDR3 protein: CASSVEGRSYNEQFF
CDR3 DNA: TGTGCCAGCAGCGTGGAGGGGAGGTCCTACAATGAGCAGTTCTTC
V gene: TRBV9
clone size: few
J gene: TRBJ2-1
D gene: NA

CDR3 protein: CASSELGQGAMKAFF
CDR3 DNA: TGTGCCAGCAGTGAACTGGGGCAGGGGGCCATGAAAGCTTTCTTT
V gene: TRBV25-1
clone size: few
J gene: TRBJ1-1
D gene: TRBD1

CDR3 protein: CASSLLGRSPTNYGYTF
CDR3 DNA: TGTGCCAGCAGCTTGTTAGGACGGAGCCCGACTAACTATGGCTACACCTTC
V gene: TRBV5-4
clone size: NA
J gene: TRBJ1-2
D gene: NA

CDR3 protein: CAWSVVGVNTEAFF
CDR3 DNA: TGTGCCTGGAGTGTAGTAGGGGTGAACACTGAAGCTTTCTTT
V gene: TRBV30
clone size: NA
J gene: TRBJ1-1
D gene: NA

CDR3 protein: CASSFAPSNTGKVQGAKGGAFF
CDR3 DNA: TGTGCCAGCAGCTTCGCACCTTCCAATACCGGAAAGGTACAGGGGGCTAAAGGGGGGGCTTTCTTT
V gene: TRBV7-3
clone size: NA
J gene: TRBJ1-1
D gene: TRBD1

CDR3 protein: CAWTRARTYEQYF
CDR3 DNA: TGTGCCTGGACCCGGGCCAGAACCTACGAGCAGTACTTC
V gene: TRBV30
clone size: medium-sized
J gene: TRBJ2-7
D gene: NA

CDR3 protein: CASSPRPSLVGDRETQYF
CDR3 DNA: TGTGCCAGCTCACCCCGACCCTCACTAGTGGGGGACCGGGAGACCCAGTACTTC
V gene: TRBV18
clone size: NA
J gene: TRBJ2-5
D gene: NA

CDR3 protein: CSVPNADYDTGELFF
CDR3 DNA: TGCAGCGTCCCTAACGCCGACTACGACACCGGGGAGCTGTTTTTT
V gene: TRBV29-1
clone size: NA
J gene: TRBJ2-2
D gene: NA

CDR3 protein: CASSPGLAGGYTDTQYF
CDR3 DNA: TGTGCCAGCAGCCCCGGACTAGCGGGGGGCTACACAGATACGCAGTATTTT
V gene: TRBV7-8
clone size: NA
J gene: TRBJ2-3
D gene: TRBD2

CDR3 protein: CAWSVHTGFNQPQHF
CDR3 DNA: TGTGCCTGGAGTGTACATACAGGGTTCAATCAGCCCCAGCATTTT
V gene: TRBV30
clone size: NA
J gene: TRBJ1-5
D gene: NA

CDR3 protein: CASSWDGTSYNEQFF
CDR3 DNA: TGTGCCAGCAGTTGGGACGGAACCTCCTACAATGAGCAGTTCTTC
V gene: TRBV6-5
clone size: NA
J gene: TRBJ2-1
D gene: NA

CDR3 protein: CASSDVSGRAGNTGELFF
CDR3 DNA: TGTGCCAGCAGTGATGTCAGCGGGAGGGCCGGGAACACCGGGGAGCTGTTTTTT
V gene: TRBV2
clone size: NA
J gene: TRBJ2-2
D gene: TRBD2

CDR3 protein: CASSPATSAKAYEQYF
CDR3 DNA: TGTGCCAGCTCACCAGCTACTAGCGCAAAAGCCTACGAGCAGTACTTC
V gene: TRBV18
clone size: NA
J gene: TRBJ2-7
D gene: TRBD2

CDR3 protein: CASSRGPDRALNYGYTF
CDR3 DNA: TGCGCCAGCAGCCGCGGCCCTGACAGGGCCCTTAACTATGGCTACACCTTC
V gene: TRBV4-1
clone size: few
J gene: TRBJ1-2
D gene: TRBD1

CDR3 protein: CASSLLDSNSPLHF
CDR3 DNA: TGTGCCAGCAGCCTCCTCGACAGTAATTCACCCCTCCACTTT
V gene: TRBV6-2/TRBV6-3
clone size: once
J gene: TRBJ1-6
D gene: NA

CDR3 protein: CASRSDSLGSQHF
CDR3 DNA: TGCGCCAGCAGGTCAGACAGTTTGGGGAGCCAGCATTTT
V gene: TRBV5-1
clone size: few
J gene: TRBJ1-5
D gene: NA

CDR3 protein: CAISESKRRSGGSYEQYF
CDR3 DNA: TGTGCCATCAGTGAGTCGAAGCGAAGGAGCGGGGGATCCTACGAGCAGTACTTC
V gene: TRBV10-3
clone size: NA
J gene: TRBJ2-7
D gene: TRBD2

CDR3 protein: CASSEYRPSYNEQFF
CDR3 DNA: TGTGCCAGCAGTGAATACAGGCCGTCCTACAATGAGCAGTTCTTC
V gene: TRBV6-1
clone size: NA
J gene: TRBJ2-1
D gene: NA

CDR3 protein: CASSLLGGGGNQPQHF
CDR3 DNA: TGTGCCAGCAGTTTATTGGGGGGTGGGGGCAATCAGCCCCAGCATTTT
V gene: TRBV28
clone size: NA
J gene: TRBJ1-5
D gene: NA

CDR3 protein: CASSTRNSGGTDTQYF
CDR3 DNA: TGTGCCAGCAGCACCCGAAATAGCGGGGGGACAGATACGCAGTATTTT
V gene: TRBV7-2
clone size: NA
J gene: TRBJ2-3
D gene: TRBD2

CDR3 protein: CASSLSIYQPQHF
CDR3 DNA: TGTGCCAGCAGCTTAAGTATCTATCAGCCCCAGCATTTT
V gene: TRBV11-2
clone size: NA
J gene: TRBJ1-5
D gene: NA

CDR3 protein: CASSRDRGYEQYF
CDR3 DNA: TGTGCCAGCAGCCGCGACAGGGGGTACGAGCAGTACTTC
V gene: TRBV14
clone size: NA
J gene: TRBJ2-7
D gene: TRBD1

CDR3 protein: CASSLKSDTEAFF
CDR3 DNA: TGCGCCAGCAGCTTGAAGTCGGACACTGAAGCTTTCTTT
V gene: TRBV5-1
clone size: NA
J gene: TRBJ1-1
D gene: NA

CDR3 protein: CASSLLLGVSYEQYF
CDR3 DNA: TGTGCCAGCAGCTTATTACTGGGAGTCTCCTACGAGCAGTACTTC
V gene: TRBV5-8
clone size: NA
J gene: TRBJ2-7
D gene: NA

CDR3 protein: CASSYNRGRGVGETQYF
CDR3 DNA: TGTGCCAGCAGCTATAACAGGGGACGAGGAGTGGGAGAGACCCAGTACTTC
V gene: TRBV5-4
clone size: NA
J gene: TRBJ2-5
D gene: TRBD1

CDR3 protein: CASSLRRGVTDTQYF
CDR3 DNA: TGTGCCAGCAGCTTGCGGCGGGGGGTCACAGATACGCAGTATTTT
V gene: TRBV7-9
clone size: NA
J gene: TRBJ2-3
D gene: TRBD2

CDR3 protein: CASSQDVASTQYF
CDR3 DNA: TGTGCCAGCAGCCAAGATGTGGCGTCTACGCAGTATTTT
V gene: TRBV14
clone size: NA
J gene: TRBJ2-3
D gene: NA